This T cell receptor beta chain was profiled in a study of cytomegalovirus exposure and HLA in healthy donors. Study summary: Out of 150 million to 200 million T cells, an earlier analysis found roughly 110 million unique TCR beta sequences in total. General study points: Later, an analysis showed that TCR beta chains associated with HLA were more clonally expanded than others that were equally common. The study labeled 150 to 200 TCR beta chains cytomegalovirus-associated.

This PCR relied on a set of 60 Vbeta primers and 13 Jbeta primers. Authors' processing steps: Later, an analysis found 65 million to 85 million unique TCR beta chains, and 9.5 million to 12 million of these were shared. Sequenced by immunoSEQ multiplex PCR; TCRdb stores in-frame clones only, minus some. V, J and clone size reflect that table, while D and trimming were determined from the DNA. This sample has some 100,000 clones, with roughly four fifths found just once. Concerning this clone: Antigen specificity is unknown.

Germline V gene lookup returns CDR1 LGHNA and CDR2 YSLEER. The V and J ends lost 4 bases and 4 bases respectively, with 13 bases between them. This CDR3 spans 14 amino acids. The sequenced material came from PBMCs. This rearrangement joins TRBV4-3 to TRBJ2-5, with D maybe TRBD1 (6 bases). The source of this sequence is a male donor in good health and CMV-seropositive. The CDR3 loop reads CASSLTGLGETQYF. CDR3 in DNA: TGCGCCAGCAGCCTTACAGGGCTGGGAGAGACCCAGTACTTC.